These 30 T cell receptor beta chains were all obtained from the same sample, sequenced in a study of control samples from healthy donors and cancer patients. TCRdb keeps only in-frame clones here, not all; method: immunoSEQ multiplex PCR. The sample lists 6,000 or so clones; around 70% were seen once. Material for sequencing was formalin-fixed, paraffin-embedded tissue. These receptors were taken from a male donor with melanoma.

The chain uses TRBV7-9 and TRBJ2-1; D gene uncertain. Per the germline V gene, CDR1 is SEHNR and CDR2 is FQNEAQ (reference sequence). The CDR3 consists of 13 residues. Trimming left V 10 bases short and J 4 bases short, with 14 bases between. CDR3 loop: CATGRAYYNEQFF. The CDR3 DNA is TGTGCCACAGGAAGGGCTTATTACAATGAGCAGTTCTTC. Based on the CDR3 plus reference TRBV7-9 and TRBJ2-1, the full variable domain is DTGVSQNPRHKITKRGQNVTFRCDPISEHNRLYWYRQTLGQGPEFLTYFQNEAQLEKSRLLSDRFSAERPKGSFSTLEIQRTEQGDSAMYLCATGRAYYNEQFFGPGTRLTVL.

The chain couples TRBV7-2 to TRBJ1-1; 11 nucleotides match TRBD1. Germline CDR1 and CDR2: SGHTA and FQGNSA. This CDR3 is built from 15 residues. With 5 bases clipped from V and 8 bases from J, the junction kept 10 bases outside the gene matches. The CDR3 here is CASSAPGQGVREAFF. CDR3 bases: TGTGCCAGCAGCGCCCCGGGACAGGGGGTACGGGAAGCTTTCTTT.

This clone appeared a single time. The chain has TRBV30 and TRBJ1-5; 10 bases align to TRBD1. This CDR3 contains 15 residues. Germline assignment: CDR1 GTSNPN and CDR2 SVGIG (reference sequence). V lost 3 bases and J lost 7; bases outside the gene matches: 9. DNA for the CDR3: TGTGCCTGGAGCCCGCCAGGGACAGGGGCACAGCCCCAGCATTTT. Encoded protein: CAWSPPGTGAQPQHF.

V is TRBV28 and J is TRBJ2-1; 10 bases are a match to TRBD2. Losses at the gene ends were 10 bases for V and 4 bases for J; bases not matched to a gene: 7. The CDR3 has 14 residues. CDR1 and CDR2 from the germline V gene are MDHEN and SYDVKM. The DNA of the CDR3 is TGTGCCACCTACCTAGCGGGAGTATACAATGAGCAGTTCTTC. Translating it yields CATYLAGVYNEQFF. The complete variable domain, with remaining parts taken from reference TRBV28 and TRBJ2-1, reads DVKVTQSSRYLVKRTGEKVFLECVQDMDHENMFWYRQDPGLGLRLIYFSYDVKMKEKGDIPEGYSVSREKKERFSLILESASTNQTSMYLCATYLAGVYNEQFFGPGTRLTVL.

The chain uses TRBV28 and TRBJ2-5; 12 bases map to TRBD2. The CDR3 length is 18 residues. CDR1 and CDR2 from the germline V gene are MDHEN and SYDVKM. Trimming cost V 4 bases and J 5 bases; bases outside gene matches: 14. For the CDR3, the DNA is TGTGCCAGCAGTTCCCTCCCGCGACTAGCGGGAGATAATGAGACCCAGTACTTC. Translation: CASSSLPRLAGDNETQYF.

The chain is built from TRBV6-5 and TRBJ2-1; TRBD2 might be the D (5 bases). Trimming shortened V by 0 bases and J by 15 bases, and 12 bases separated the two germline ends. CDR3 length: 12 residues. The germline V gene has CDR1 MNHEY and CDR2 SVGAGI. The CDR3 spells CASSYSNTRWFF. CDR3 bases: TGTGCCAGCAGTTACTCTAATACTAGGTGGTTCTTC.

This chain links TRBV27 with TRBJ1-5; D remains unclear. The CDR3 is 13 residues long. Trimming removed 4 bases from V and 5 bases from J, with 9 bases in between. Germline CDR1 and CDR2: MNHEY and SMNVEV (reference sequence). In DNA form, the CDR3 reads TGTGCCAGCAGTTGGACGGTGGATCAGCCCCAGCATTTT. Residues: CASSWTVDQPQHF.

This clone was detected only a few times. V and J are TRBV7-2 and TRBJ2-3; D tentatively reads TRBD1 or TRBD2 (6 bases each). Germline V gene data show CDR1 as SGHTA and CDR2 as FQGNSA. Between the trimmed V and J ends, which lost 5 bases and 3 bases, there was a span of 15 bases. This CDR3 spans 15 amino acids. CDR3 loop: CASSPKGGRTDTQYF. CDR3 coding DNA: TGTGCCAGCAGCCCAAAGGGGGGTAGGACAGATACGCAGTATTTT.

The rearrangement joins TRBV6-5 to TRBJ2-1; 8 bases map to TRBD2. This CDR3 has 15 amino acids. The V gene end was trimmed by 7 bases and the J gene end by 10 bases; junction bases not matched to a gene: 15. Germline V CDR1 and CDR2: MNHEY, SVGAGI. The CDR3, as DNA: TGTGCCAGCACCTCCATTAGCGGGAAGTCGGGGGAGCAGTTCTTC. Translation: CASTSISGKSGEQFF.

The rearrangement links TRBV29-1 to TRBJ1-5; 8 nucleotides agree with TRBD1. The length of the CDR3 is 13 residues. Germline V gene lookup returns CDR1 SQVTM and CDR2 ANQGSEA. Trimming took 5 bases from V and 3 from J; bases not matched to a gene: 3. CDR3 sequence: CSVTGGYNQPQHF. CDR3 nucleotides: TGCAGCGTTACAGGGGGGTACAATCAGCCCCAGCATTTT.

The V gene is TRBV14, the J gene TRBJ2-7; D gene ambiguous. The CDR3 is made up of 15 amino acids. Trimming cost V 0 bases and J 0 bases, with 9 bases left between them. Germline V CDR1 and CDR2: SGHDN, FVKESK. DNA for the CDR3: TGTGCCAGCAGCCAAGATCGGAGCAGCTCCTACGAGCAGTACTTC. The encoded protein is CASSQDRSSSYEQYF.

The chain joins TRBV6-6 to TRBJ1-1; D possibly corresponds to TRBD1 (5 bases). Per the germline V gene, CDR1 is MNHNY and CDR2 is SVGAGI (reference sequence). The V end was cut by 6 bases, the J end by 3 bases, with 14 bases between. The CDR3 has 14 amino acids. The CDR3 here is CASRGAAADTEAFF. CDR3 coding DNA: TGTGCCAGCAGAGGGGCAGCGGCGGACACTGAAGCTTTCTTT.

The chain couples TRBV2 to TRBJ2-1, with 10 bases that match TRBD1. With 6 bases clipped from V and 8 bases from J, the junction kept 10 bases outside the gene matches. This CDR3 has 15 amino acids. From germline, CDR1 is SNHLY and CDR2 FYNNEI. The CDR3 DNA follows: TGTGCCAGCAGAGGGGACAGGGGCGGGAGCTATGAGCAGTTCTTC. This translates into CASRGDRGGSYEQFF.

The chain combines TRBV29-1 with TRBJ2-3, with D possibly matching TRBD2 (6 bases). The CDR3 has 12 residues. CDR1 SQVTM and CDR2 ANQGSEA come from the germline V gene. V dropped 7 bases and J dropped 4 bases, with 12 bases sitting between them. The CDR3 reads CSAGLPPDTQYF. CDR3 nucleotide sequence: TGCAGCGCCGGACTACCCCCAGATACGCAGTATTTT.

The gene calls are TRBV6-5 and TRBJ1-2, with 7 bases aligning to TRBD1. The CDR3 is 14 residues long. Germline lookup yields CDR1 MNHEY and CDR2 SVGAGI. V shed 7 bases and J 0 bases; nucleotides not matched to a gene: 5. CDR3 amino acids: CASTKTGANYGYTF. CDR3 nucleotides: TGTGCCAGCACCAAAACAGGGGCTAACTATGGCTACACCTTC.

The chain carries TRBV18 and TRBJ1-5; TRBD1 might be the D (5 bases). CDR3 size: 15 residues. Trimming stripped 3 bases from V and 4 bases from J, with 13 bases between. Germline-derived CDR1 and CDR2 are KGHSH and LQKENI. DNA for the CDR3: TGTGCCAGCTCACCTCCGGGGGGGGTGAATCAGCCCCAGCATTTT. Protein: CASSPPGGVNQPQHF.

This chain links TRBV5-6 with TRBJ2-7; 9 bases are shared with TRBD2. The CDR3 is 15 amino acids. The ends lost 0 bases at V and 7 bases at J; junction bases unmatched: 8. Germline CDR1 and CDR2: SGHDT and YYEEEE. The CDR3 DNA is TGTGCCAGCAGCTTGGGACTAGCGGCACTATGGGAGCAGTACTTC. Amino acid sequence: CASSLGLAALWEQYF. Variable domain in full (rest from reference TRBV5-6 and TRBJ2-7): DAGVTQSPTHLIKTRGQQVTLRCSPKSGHDTVSWYQQALGQGPQFIFQYYEEEERQRGNFPDRFSGHQFPNYSSELNVNALLLGDSALYLCASSLGLAALWEQYFGPGTRLTVT.

This CDR3 is CASSPLPGDTQYF. For the CDR3, the DNA is TGTGCCAGCAGCCCACTTCCCGGAGATACGCAGTATTTT. The chain uses TRBV9 and TRBJ2-3, with unresolved D. The CDR3 totals 13 residues. Germline lookup yields CDR1 SGDLS and CDR2 YYNGEE. Deletions cut 4 bases from V and 5 bases from J, with 11 bases between.

This sequence joins TRBV9 and TRBJ2-3; 8 nucleotides agree with TRBD2. The trim removed 0 bases at V and 3 bases at J, leaving 6 bases unmatched. The CDR3 is 16 residues long. Germline V gives CDR1 SGDLS, CDR2 YYNGEE. This CDR3 reads CASSVDNQRETDTQYF. The DNA for the CDR3 is TGTGCCAGCAGCGTAGACAATCAGCGGGAGACAGATACGCAGTATTTT.

The chain joins TRBV29-1 to TRBJ2-7, with D perhaps TRBD2 (6 bases). The CDR3 loop spans 12 amino acids. From germline, CDR1 is SQVTM and CDR2 ANQGSEA. The V end was cut by 4 bases, the J end by 4 bases, with 11 bases between. The CDR3: CSVVGSGYEQYF. As DNA, the CDR3 is TGCAGCGTTGTCGGGAGCGGGTACGAGCAGTACTTC.

The chain combines TRBV5-1 with TRBJ2-2; D is undetermined. Trimming pared 1 base from V and 1 base from J, leaving 8 bases between. The CDR3 consists of 15 residues. Germline assignment: CDR1 SGHRS and CDR2 YFSETQ. CDR3 protein: CASSLYQMNTGELFF. For the CDR3, the DNA is TGCGCCAGCAGCTTGTATCAGATGAACACCGGGGAGCTGTTTTTT.

The gene calls are TRBV6-1 and TRBJ1-5, with unresolved D. Trimming left V 2 bases short and J 7 bases short, with 9 bases between. CDR3 length: 13 amino acids. Germline V gene lookup returns CDR1 MNHNS and CDR2 SASEGT. The CDR3 is CASSELKGQPQHF. The CDR3, as DNA: TGTGCCAGCAGTGAACTAAAGGGCCAGCCCCAGCATTTT.

The rearrangement joins TRBV9 to TRBJ2-1, with 9 bases lining up with TRBD2. The length of the CDR3 is 18 residues. Trimming at V came to 0 bases and at J to 0 bases, leaving 7 bases not matched to a gene. Germline V gene data show CDR1 as SGDLS and CDR2 as YYNGEE. In DNA form, the CDR3 reads TGTGCCAGCAGCGTAGGAGGAGGCGGGGGGGGCTCCTACAATGAGCAGTTCTTC. Its translation is CASSVGGGGGGSYNEQFF.

The rearrangement joins TRBV19 to TRBJ1-1, with D tentatively TRBD1 (5 bases). Looked up from germline, CDR1 is LNHDA and CDR2 is SQIVND (reference sequence). V lost 8 bases, J lost 0 bases, and 19 bases lay in between. The CDR3 totals 16 residues. In DNA form, the CDR3 reads TGTGCCAGTGGGGGATACCACACGGCATTGAACACTGAAGCTTTCTTT. It encodes CASGGYHTALNTEAFF.

CDR3 residues: CASSLRIAGSSYEQYF. For the CDR3, the DNA is TGTGCCAGCAGCTTAAGGATAGCGGGGTCCTCCTACGAGCAGTACTTC. The chain uses TRBV7-2 and TRBJ2-7; 8 positions match TRBD2. The CDR3 is 16 amino acids. The V gene's germline CDR1 is SGHTA and CDR2 FQGNSA. J was trimmed by 0 bases and V by 2 bases; bases with no gene match: 6.

The V and J genes are TRBV19 and TRBJ1-2; D gene unclear. The CDR3 is made up of 18 amino acids. CDR1 and CDR2 (germline): LNHDA, SQIVND (reference sequence). Trimming removed 4 bases from V and 2 bases from J, with 23 bases in between. The CDR3 coding sequence is TGTGCCAGTAGTACCAGAGGCTGGGAACGAGGAGGGAACTATGGCTACACCTTC. As protein: CASSTRGWERGGNYGYTF. Together with reference TRBV19 and TRBJ1-2, the CDR3 gives the full variable domain: DGGITQSPKYLFRKEGQNVTLSCEQNLNHDAMYWYRQDPGQGLRLIYYSQIVNDFQKGDIAEGYSVSREKKESFPLTVTSAQKNPTAFYLCASSTRGWERGGNYGYTFGSGTRLTVV.

J is TRBJ2-7 and V is TRBV19, with 13 nucleotides matching TRBD2. V lost 3 bases and J lost 3; bases outside the gene matches: 5. The CDR3 spans 16 residues. The germline V gene encodes CDR1 LNHDA and CDR2 SQIVND (reference sequence). CDR3 in DNA: TGTGCCAGTAGTATTGGGACTAGCGGGATCCACTACGAGCAGTACTTC. Its translation: CASSIGTSGIHYEQYF.

The CDR3 here is CAITSSGTANTEAFF. The DNA for the CDR3 is TGTGCCATCACTTCCTCCGGGACGGCGAACACTGAAGCTTTCTTT. The chain employs TRBV10-3 and TRBJ1-1, with D possibly being TRBD1 (5 bases). Trimming cost V 7 bases and J 1 base, with 16 bases left between them. This CDR3 is 15 amino acids long. Germline CDR1 is ENHRY and CDR2 is SYGVKD.

The rearrangement links TRBV7-2 to TRBJ2-3, with no clear D. Germline lookup yields CDR1 SGHTA and CDR2 FQGNSA. V was trimmed by 3 bases and J by 6 bases, leaving 4 bases between them. The CDR3 is 11 amino acids. CDR3 DNA sequence: TGTGCCAGCAGCTTCGGTGATACGCAGTATTTT. This sequence encodes CASSFGDTQYF.

This clone was picked up a small number of times. The chain joins TRBV10-3 to TRBJ2-4, with D perhaps TRBD1 or TRBD2 (5 bases each). Germline CDR1 and CDR2: ENHRY and SYGVKD. This CDR3 has 13 residues. Trimming removed 3 bases from V and 5 bases from J, with 8 bases in between. The CDR3 is CAISDRGENIQYF. CDR3 DNA sequence: TGTGCCATCAGTGACCGGGGCGAAAACATTCAGTACTTC.